These T cell receptor beta chains were read from a single sample in a study of shared clonotypes between healthy human individuals. Using immunoSEQ multiplex PCR, the repertoire was profiled, and TCRdb retains in-frame clones only, with some absent. Of around 500,000 clones listed, about 80% are singletons. Sequenced material: PBMCs. The receptors here all came from a woman between 40 and 50 years old in good health. Some clones in this sample may be carry-over from other donors' samples. CDR3s include the opening cysteine and the closing phenylalanine or tryptophan. A D gene is named only where the DNA matches it firmly. Expanded clones get a size class; other rows say once, few or many, or leave the size out.

v_call,cdr3_length,d_call,clone_size,j_call,cdr3_aa,cdr3_nt
TRBV5-1,16,-,many,TRBJ2-3,CASSSASGRPTDTQYF,TGCGCCAGCAGCTCCGCGTCGGGCAGACCCACAGATACGCAGTATTTT
TRBV7-9,15,-,-,TRBJ1-1,CASSHPSPGNTEAFF,TGTGCCAGCAGCCACCCATCACCGGGGAACACTGAAGCTTTCTTT
TRBV11-2,15,-,-,TRBJ2-3,CASSLAGSSTDTQYF,TGTGCCAGCAGCTTAGCCGGGAGTAGCACAGATACGCAGTATTTT
TRBV5-1,16,-,-,TRBJ2-1,CASSLPSGGAYNEQFF,TGCGCCAGCAGCTTGCCCTCAGGGGGGGCCTACAATGAGCAGTTCTTC
TRBV28,15,-,-,TRBJ1-5,CASHGALRIHQPQHF,TGTGCCAGCCACGGGGCCCTTCGTATCCATCAGCCCCAGCATTTT
TRBV5-1,15,-,-,TRBJ2-1,CASSLEVRGSNEQFF,TGCGCCAGCAGCTTGGAGGTAAGGGGGTCCAATGAGCAGTTCTTC
TRBV4-1,15,TRBD2,-,TRBJ2-1,CASSPWTSDYNEQFF,TGCGCCAGCAGCCCCTGGACTAGCGACTACAATGAGCAGTTCTTC
TRBV7-2,14,-,-,TRBJ2-1,CASSTQATYNEQFF,TGTGCCAGCAGCACACAGGCTACCTACAATGAGCAGTTCTTC
TRBV10-3,15,-,-,TRBJ1-2,CAISEDKAYNYGYTF,TGTGCCATCAGTGAGGACAAGGCCTATAACTATGGCTACACCTTC
TRBV5-4,13,-,-,TRBJ2-7,CASSLEPGYEQYF,TGTGCCAGCAGCTTGGAACCGGGCTACGAGCAGTACTTC
TRBV7-9,15,TRBD1,few,TRBJ1-3,CASSSYRDRVDTIYF,TGTGCCAGCAGCTCGTACCGGGACAGGGTGGACACCATATATTTT
TRBV5-1,15,-,few,TRBJ2-3,CASSLAPGSTDTQYF,TGCGCCAGCAGCTTGGCTCCGGGGAGCACAGATACGCAGTATTTT
TRBV19,15,-,-,TRBJ1-5,CASSIGSGVNQPQHF,TGTGCCAGTAGTATAGGTTCGGGGGTGAATCAGCCCCAGCATTTT
TRBV28,15,-,once,TRBJ2-2,CASSFEESNTGELFF,TGTGCCAGCAGTTTTGAGGAGTCGAACACCGGGGAGCTGTTTTTT
TRBV5-4,15,-,many,TRBJ2-6,CASSYLLSGANVLTF,TGTGCCAGCAGCTACCTTCTCTCTGGGGCCAACGTCCTGACTTTC
TRBV10-3,13,TRBD1,-,TRBJ1-2,CAISDGQAGGYTF,TGTGCCATCAGTGATGGACAGGCGGGCGGCTACACCTTC
TRBV30,15,TRBD1,-,TRBJ1-2,CAGGQGSFKNYGYTF,TGTGCCGGAGGACAGGGAAGTTTCAAAAACTATGGCTACACCTTC
TRBV2,13,-,-,TRBJ2-2,CASSVTSTGELFF,TGTGCCAGCAGTGTGACTAGTACCGGGGAGCTGTTTTTT
TRBV4-3,15,-,-,TRBJ2-5,CASSQSQGYQETQYF,TGCGCCAGCAGCCAGTCACAGGGATATCAAGAGACCCAGTACTTC
TRBV7-9,14,-,many,TRBJ1-1,CASSLALGNTEAFF,TGTGCCAGCAGCTTAGCCCTCGGAAACACTGAAGCTTTCTTT
TRBV2,15,TRBD2,once,TRBJ2-5,CASSEGLAVQETQYF,TGTGCCAGCAGTGAGGGACTAGCGGTCCAAGAGACCCAGTACTTC
TRBV5-1,18,-,-,TRBJ2-2,CASSLAVVSLQDTGELFF,TGCGCCAGCAGCTTGGCCGTAGTATCGCTCCAGGACACCGGGGAGCTGTTTTTT
TRBV11-2,17,-,-,TRBJ2-2,CASSLTPGATGTGELFF,TGTGCCAGCAGCTTAACGCCAGGTGCGACCGGGACCGGGGAGCTGTTTTTT
TRBV4-3,15,TRBD2,-,TRBJ2-1,CASSQEGLAENEQFF,TGCGCCAGCAGCCAAGAGGGACTAGCTGAAAATGAGCAGTTCTTC
TRBV9,13,TRBD1,-,TRBJ2-1,CASSVAGGNEQFF,TGTGCCAGCAGCGTGGCAGGGGGTAATGAGCAGTTCTTC
TRBV30,13,-,many,TRBJ1-5,CAWSGTGNQPQHF,TGTGCCTGGAGTGGGACGGGGAATCAGCCCCAGCATTTT
TRBV25-1,13,-,-,TRBJ2-1,CASSETTYNEQFF,TGTGCCAGCAGTGAAACAACCTACAATGAGCAGTTCTTC
TRBV28,13,TRBD1,-,TRBJ2-1,CASSPPQGNEQFF,TGTGCCAGCAGTCCGCCACAGGGGAATGAGCAGTTCTTC
TRBV2,12,-,-,TRBJ2-5,CASRGVQETQYF,TGTGCCAGCAGGGGGGTGCAAGAGACCCAGTACTTC
TRBV5-1,17,TRBD2,-,TRBJ2-7,CASSLGTSGRWGYEQYF,TGCGCCAGCAGCTTGGGGACTAGCGGGAGGTGGGGCTACGAGCAGTACTTC
TRBV30,15,TRBD2,-,TRBJ2-1,CAWSVVLAGYNEQFF,TGTGCCTGGAGTGTTGTACTAGCGGGCTACAATGAGCAGTTCTTC
TRBV5-6,14,-,-,TRBJ2-1,CASSFWQSYNEQFF,TGTGCCAGCAGCTTTTGGCAATCCTACAATGAGCAGTTCTTC
TRBV28,13,-,-,TRBJ2-7,CASLHPGVGEQYF,TGTGCCAGCCTCCATCCGGGGGTGGGTGAGCAGTACTTC
TRBV9,18,TRBD2,-,TRBJ2-3,CASSVAPGLAGYTDTQYF,TGTGCCAGCAGCGTTGCACCGGGACTAGCGGGATACACAGATACGCAGTATTTT
TRBV5-1,15,TRBD2,-,TRBJ2-3,CASSLSSGRRDTQYF,TGCGCCAGCAGCTTGAGTAGCGGGAGAAGGGATACGCAGTATTTT
TRBV4-2,15,TRBD2,-,TRBJ2-3,CASSPLAGGRDTQYF,TGTGCCAGCAGCCCCCTAGCGGGAGGCAGGGATACGCAGTATTTT
TRBV18,14,-,-,TRBJ1-5,CASSQSGSNQPQHF,TGTGCCAGCTCGCAATCTGGCAGTAATCAGCCCCAGCATTTT
TRBV6-1,16,TRBD2,-,TRBJ2-7,CASSEWASGSIYEQYF,TGTGCCAGCAGTGAGTGGGCTAGCGGGAGTATCTACGAGCAGTACTTC
TRBV5-4,16,TRBD1,-,TRBJ1-1,CASSLARDRVGPEAFF,TGTGCCAGCAGCTTGGCCAGGGACAGGGTGGGACCTGAAGCTTTCTTT
TRBV10-3,15,-,-,TRBJ2-5,CAISGRQGGQETQYF,TGTGCCATCAGTGGGCGCCAGGGGGGCCAAGAGACCCAGTACTTC
TRBV29-1,13,-,-,TRBJ2-7,CSAGAGHSYEQYF,TGCAGCGCTGGCGCGGGCCACTCCTACGAGCAGTACTTC
TRBV6-1,15,-,once,TRBJ2-7,CASSEGYRDDNEQYF,TGTGCCAGCAGTGAAGGTTATCGGGACGACAACGAGCAGTACTTC
TRBV5-1,18,TRBD2,-,TRBJ2-5,CASSLLGTSGSGSETQYF,TGCGCCAGCAGCTTGCTGGGGACTAGCGGGAGTGGCTCGGAGACCCAGTACTTC
TRBV10-2,14,TRBD2,-,TRBJ2-1,CASGLAGGPGEQFF,TGCGCCAGCGGGCTAGCGGGAGGGCCAGGTGAGCAGTTCTTC
TRBV4-3,15,-,-,TRBJ2-7,CASSQDLEGGYEQYF,TGCGCCAGCAGCCAAGATCTCGAGGGTGGCTACGAGCAGTACTTC
TRBV6-1,17,TRBD2,once,TRBJ2-1,CASSEQPPYGTSYEQFF,TGTGCCAGCAGCGAACAACCCCCCTACGGGACTAGCTATGAGCAGTTCTTC